The entry that follows covers one TCR beta chain sequence. This record belongs to a study of blood T cell repertoires in COVID-19. The wider study: Sites across the United States, Italy and Spain contributed samples from acute and convalescent COVID-19.

The CDR3 length is 16 residues. V gave up 3 bases and J gave up 1 base, with 13 bases separating them. Germline-derived CDR1 and CDR2 are MRHNA and SNTAGT. Clones were sequenced by immunoSEQ multiplex PCR, and TCRdb holds only the in-frame ones, with some missing. This sample has over 120,000 clones; 80% occur once, and the top ten carry 3.5%. The sequence was collected from a man between 70 and 80 years old who had recovered from COVID-19. The rearrangement uses TRBV6-4 and TRBJ1-3, with D possibly TRBD1 on 6 matching bases. Sequenced: peripheral blood. CDR3 nucleotides: TGTGCCAGCAGTGAGGGGGCGGCGGAATCTGGAAACACCATATATTTT. This translates into CASSEGAAESGNTIYF.